This T cell receptor (beta chain) was observed in a study of T cell responses to AZD1222 COVID-19 vaccine. Study context: Second-dose groups at about 4 or about 12 weeks were pooled.

A word on this clone: Its antigen is currently unknown.

Produced via immunoSEQ multiplex PCR; TCRdb's table is partial and in-frame only. The sample lists fewer than 200,000 clones; 85% to 90% were seen once. Study-wide points: Clonal diversity may have been underestimated in mostly white British donors.

The CDR3 has 15 residues. Germline-derived CDR1 and CDR2 are MDHEN and SYDVKM. The ends were cut back, 9 bases at V and 3 bases at J, with 20 bases in the middle. The chain links TRBV28 to TRBJ1-1; a possible D gene is TRBD1 (6 bases). This material consisted of peripheral blood, taken on day 0 of AZD1222 vaccination. This TCR was recovered from an adult in good health. The CDR3 is CASPLGGGKDTEAFF. The CDR3 DNA sequence: TGTGCCAGTCCCCTGGGGGGGGGCAAAGACACTGAAGCTTTCTTT. The full variable domain, its missing parts supplied by reference TRBV28 and TRBJ1-1, is DVKVTQSSRYLVKRTGEKVFLECVQDMDHENMFWYRQDPGLGLRLIYFSYDVKMKEKGDIPEGYSVSREKKERFSLILESASTNQTSMYLCASPLGGGKDTEAFFGQGTRLTVV.